Below, 31 T cell receptor beta chains from the same sample are listed, as sequenced in a study of T-cell reconstitution after alpha-beta-depleted transplantation in children. Construction of the TCRbeta library involved unique molecular identifiers. TCRdb fed the PCR reads into MiXCR, producing one record per CDR3 protein. The sample has about 420,000 distinct CDR3 sequences, roughly 16% seen once. Specimen: PBMCs, mostly from graft donor cells, collected 360 days after TCRalphabeta/CD19-depleted stem cell transplant. These receptors were taken from a boy in the first two years of life who had a stem cell transplant for Wiskott-Aldrich syndrome, so the T cells may come from the graft donor.

This clonotype appeared a few times. This sequence joins TRBV12-3 or TRBV12-4 and TRBJ2-2, with a tentative D call TRBD2 (7 bases). The CDR3 runs to 14 residues. The ends were cut back, 3 bases at V and 6 bases at J, with 11 bases in the middle. CDR3 nucleotides: TGTGCCAGCAGTTTCGGGGGGCCACCCGGGGAGCTGTTTTTT. This gives the protein CASSFGGPPGELFF.

This chain uses TRBV20-1 with TRBJ1-2; D possibly corresponds to TRBD1 (5 bases). Germline assignment: CDR1 DFQATT and CDR2 SNEGSKA (reference sequence). Trimming shortened V by 5 bases and J by 3 bases, and 10 bases separated the two germline ends. There are 12 residues in the CDR3. For the CDR3, the DNA is TGCAGTGCTGAACAGGTTTACTATGGCTACACCTTC. It specifies CSAEQVYYGYTF.

The chain carries TRBV7-9 and TRBJ1-2, with D perhaps matching TRBD1 (6 bases). The V end lost 1 base, the J end lost 6 bases, and 9 bases lay between the germline ends. The CDR3 consists of 13 residues. Germline CDR1 SEHNR, CDR2 FQNEAQ (reference sequence). In nucleotides, the CDR3 is TGTGCCAGCAGCTTAGGGGCAGGGGATGGCTACACCTTC. Its protein is CASSLGAGDGYTF.

This clonotype has more than one count but fewer than ten. The chain combines TRBV18 with TRBJ2-5; TRBD1 or TRBD2 may be the D gene (5 bases each). This CDR3 is built from 12 residues. In germline, CDR1 is KGHSH, CDR2 LQKENI. V gave up 3 bases and J gave up 7 bases, with 9 bases separating them. The CDR3 nucleotides are TGTGCCAGCTCACCTCGGGGCGGGACCCAGTACTTC. Its translation is CASSPRGGTQYF.

This clonotype was counted at least ten times. V is TRBV13 and J is TRBJ2-2; TRBD2 matches 14 bases. From germline, CDR1 is PRHDT and CDR2 FYEKMQ (reference sequence). With V trimmed by 4 bases and J by 3 bases, 4 bases remained unmatched. This CDR3 is built from 17 residues. CDR3 sequence (DNA): TGTGCCAGCAGCTACCAGGGACTAGCGGGAGACACCGGGGAGCTGTTTTTT. This gives the protein CASSYQGLAGDTGELFF.

The V and J genes are TRBV6-5 and TRBJ1-2, with D tentatively TRBD1 (6 bases). The CDR3 extends over 15 amino acids. V was shortened by 2 bases and J by 0 bases, with 10 bases between the two germline ends. Germline V gene sequence: CDR1 MNHEY, CDR2 SVGAGI. The CDR3 is CASSYGTPTNYGYTF. The CDR3 DNA reads as TGTGCCAGCAGTTACGGGACACCTACTAACTATGGCTACACCTTC.

This clonotype was detected many times. This chain links TRBV6-1 with TRBJ2-2; 7 bases align to TRBD2. CDR1 is MNHNS and CDR2 is SASEGT in the germline V gene. This CDR3 has 16 residues. J gave up 6 bases and V 5 bases, and 12 bases lay outside the gene matches. Here the CDR3 reads CASSPWTRSVAGELFF. CDR3 sequence (DNA): TGTGCCAGCAGTCCATGGACTAGGTCAGTTGCCGGGGAGCTGTTTTTT.

A few counts support this clonotype. V is TRBV6-5 and J is TRBJ2-2, with a weak D call TRBD1 (6 bases). Germline CDR1 and CDR2: MNHEY and SVGAGI. The ends were cut back, 2 bases at V and 6 bases at J, with 25 bases in the middle. The CDR3 runs 19 residues. This CDR3 reads CASSYQDSNSFSGSGELFF. As DNA, the CDR3 is TGTGCCAGCAGTTACCAGGACAGCAATAGTTTCAGTGGCTCCGGGGAGCTGTTTTTT.

This clonotype has more than one count but fewer than ten. V is TRBV24-1 and J is TRBJ2-3; TRBD1 aligns across 7 bases. Germline CDR1 is KGHDR and CDR2 is SFDVKD. Trimming at V came to 3 bases and at J to 1 base, leaving 6 bases not matched to a gene. This CDR3 is built from 16 residues. DNA for the CDR3: TGTGCCACCAGTGATCCACTTGGACAGGGCACAGATACGCAGTATTTT. Protein: CATSDPLGQGTDTQYF.

In the case of this clonotype: A read error is possible here, since a much larger clone lies one base away. The CDR3 end shows no conserved phenylalanine or tryptophan, and so a read error is likely. The chain couples TRBV20-1 to TRBJ2-7; possible D gene TRBD2, 6 bases. The ends were cut back, 7 bases at V and 3 bases at J, with 13 bases in the middle. CDR1 and CDR2 (germline): DFQATT, SNEGSKA (reference sequence). The CDR3 runs 12 residues. The CDR3 spells CSVATGSYEQYI. CDR3 nucleotide sequence: TGCAGTGTAGCGACCGGGAGCTACGAGCAGTACATC.

This clonotype was picked up many times. The chain couples TRBV19 to TRBJ2-7; 10 nucleotides agree with TRBD2. The CDR3 spans 14 residues. With 2 bases clipped from V and 2 bases from J, the junction kept 0 bases outside the gene matches. The V gene's germline CDR1 is LNHDA and CDR2 SQIVND (reference sequence). The CDR3 DNA is TGTGCCAGTAGTATACTAGCGGGGGCCTACGAGCAGTACTTC. Residues: CASSILAGAYEQYF.

Here the CDR3 DNA reads TGTGCCAGCAGCTTATTAAGGTGGGGGAGCTACAATGAGCAGTTCTTC. As protein: CASSLLRWGSYNEQFF. This chain uses TRBV7-9 with TRBJ2-1; D may be TRBD1 or TRBD2 (5 bases each). Germline V lookup: CDR1 SEHNR, CDR2 FQNEAQ (reference sequence). The CDR3 runs 16 residues. V dropped 2 bases and J dropped 3 bases, with 14 bases sitting between them.

This clonotype has just a few counts. The gene calls are TRBV12-3 or TRBV12-4 and TRBJ1-5; 7 nucleotides agree with TRBD1. There are 16 residues in the CDR3. V lost 4 bases to trimming and J lost 1 base; unmatched junction nucleotides: 7. DNA of the CDR3: TGTGCCAGCAGTTCACAGGGGCAGTCGAGCAATCAGCCCCAGCATTTT. It translates to CASSSQGQSSNQPQHF.

This clonotype was observed a few times. V gene TRBV4-3 combines with J gene TRBJ2-1; D gene unclear. V was pared by 4 bases and J by 8 bases, with 12 bases between. This CDR3 region has 13 residues. Germline V lookup: CDR1 LGHNA, CDR2 YSLEER. For the CDR3, the DNA is TGCGCCAGCAGCCGCCTTATTTCCGATGAGCAGTTCTTC. Its translation is CASSRLISDEQFF.

V is TRBV5-1 and J is TRBJ2-7; perhaps D is TRBD1 or TRBD2 (6 bases each). Trimming took 3 bases from V and 2 from J, leaving 12 bases between them. The CDR3 contains 14 residues. Germline values: CDR1 SGHRS, CDR2 YFSETQ. The CDR3 sequence is CASSWRDNTYEQYF. Here the CDR3 DNA reads TGCGCCAGCAGCTGGAGGGACAACACCTACGAGCAGTACTTC.

This clonotype was found a few times. This sequence joins TRBV12-3 or TRBV12-4 and TRBJ2-1; weak D call: TRBD1 (6 bases). The V and J ends lost 6 bases and 4 bases respectively, with 22 bases between them. This CDR3 has 17 residues. In nucleotides, the CDR3 is TGTGCCAGCAGAAAACGCACGACCGGGACAATTTACAATGAGCAGTTCTTC. Translated: CASRKRTTGTIYNEQFF.

Only a few counts were recorded for this clonotype. The chain combines TRBV5-1 with TRBJ2-1; 7 positions agree with TRBD1. The V and J ends lost 7 bases and 4 bases, in that order; junction bases with no gene match: 11. This CDR3 has 15 residues. Germline assignment: CDR1 SGHRS and CDR2 YFSETQ. CDR3 sequence (DNA): TGCGCCAGCCGAGCCGGGACAGAGGTTTACAATGAGCAGTTCTTC. Protein sequence: CASRAGTEVYNEQFF.

The chain combines TRBV12-3 or TRBV12-4 with TRBJ2-3; D is unresolved. With 7 bases removed from V and 3 bases from J, the gap between germline ends came to 8 bases. This CDR3 region has 12 residues. In nucleotides, the CDR3 is TGTGCCAGCACTGGGTCAACAGATACGCAGTATTTT. Translated, it gives CASTGSTDTQYF.

In its sample, this clonotype was seen a few times. The rearrangement joins TRBV12-3 or TRBV12-4 to TRBJ2-4, with D maybe TRBD1 (5 bases). V was clipped by 3 bases and J by 9 bases, with 12 bases between them. The CDR3 loop spans 13 amino acids. CDR3 loop: CASSFFQGGIQYF. The CDR3 coding sequence is TGTGCCAGCAGTTTCTTCCAGGGTGGCATTCAGTACTTC.

The J gene is TRBJ2-2, the V gene TRBV7-9, with D perhaps TRBD1 (6 bases). The V end was cut by 8 bases, the J end by 1 base, with 17 bases between. Germline assignment: CDR1 SEHNR and CDR2 FQNEAQ (reference sequence). The CDR3 runs to 16 residues. The CDR3 sequence is CASQPSGQKNTGELFF. In DNA form, the CDR3 reads TGTGCCAGCCAGCCCAGTGGACAGAAGAACACCGGGGAGCTGTTTTTT.

This clonotype has only a few counts. The rearrangement uses TRBV13 and TRBJ2-1, with 9 nucleotides matching TRBD1. Germline CDR1 reads PRHDT; CDR2 reads FYEKMQ (reference sequence). Germline trimming cut 5 bases from V and 6 bases from J; bases unmatched to any gene: 8. The length of the CDR3 is 15 residues. CDR3 DNA sequence: TGTGCCAGCAGCCACGGGACAGGGTGGGCCAATGAGCAGTTCTTC. Encoded protein: CASSHGTGWANEQFF. Together with reference TRBV13 and TRBJ2-1, the CDR3 gives the full variable domain: AAGVIQSPRHLIKEKRETATLKCYPIPRHDTVYWYQQGPGQDPQFLISFYEKMQSDKGSIPDRFSAQQFSDYHSELNMSSLELGDSALYFCASSHGTGWANEQFFGPGTRLTVL.

The sample holds one count of this clonotype. The chain is built from TRBV12-3 or TRBV12-4 and TRBJ2-5, with D unclear. The ends were cut back, 1 base at V and 7 bases at J, with 22 bases in the middle. The CDR3 is 17 residues long. This CDR3 reads CASSLGQIFGPPRTQYF. The CDR3 nucleotides are TGTGCCAGCAGTTTAGGGCAGATCTTCGGACCGCCTAGGACCCAGTACTTC.

There are a few counts of this clonotype. The chain has TRBV24-1 and TRBJ2-3; D is unclear. The germline V gene has CDR1 KGHDR and CDR2 SFDVKD. This CDR3 is 13 amino acids long. V gave up 0 bases and J gave up 5 bases, with 5 bases separating them. The CDR3 DNA is TGTGCCACCAGTGATTTGCGAGGAGATACGCAGTATTTT. Protein sequence: CATSDLRGDTQYF.

The chain carries TRBV29-1 and TRBJ2-2; D is possibly TRBD1 or TRBD2 (6 bases each). The CDR3 is made up of 13 amino acids. The germline V gene has CDR1 SQVTM and CDR2 ANQGSEA. Between the trimmed V and J ends, which lost 7 bases and 1 base, there was a span of 10 bases. This CDR3 is CSGGTQNTGELFF. The CDR3 region has the DNA TGCAGCGGCGGGACACAGAACACCGGGGAGCTGTTTTTT.

This clonotype was seen only a few times. The V gene is TRBV2, the J gene TRBJ1-2; D unclear. V shed 6 bases and J shed 4 bases, with 12 bases lying between them. Germline CDR1 is SNHLY and CDR2 is FYNNEI. The CDR3 is made up of 13 amino acids. The CDR3 loop reads CASSLDRRYGYTF. The CDR3 nucleotides read TGTGCCAGCAGCCTAGACCGCCGCTATGGCTACACCTTC.

V is TRBV7-9 and J is TRBJ2-2; perhaps TRBD2 as D (6 bases). The CDR3 length is 14 residues. The V gene lost 5 bases and the J gene lost 3 bases, with 10 bases spanning the gap. Germline V gives CDR1 SEHNR, CDR2 FQNEAQ (reference sequence). The CDR3 protein is CASSTGTYTGELFF. CDR3 DNA sequence: TGTGCCAGCAGCACCGGGACTTACACCGGGGAGCTGTTTTTT.

The chain has TRBV5-1 and TRBJ1-6; D perhaps matches TRBD1 (6 bases). Germline CDR1 SGHRS, CDR2 YFSETQ. Trimming took 1 base from V and 8 from J, leaving 10 bases between them. This CDR3 spans 14 amino acids. The chain's CDR3 is CASSLNRDYSPLHF. DNA for the CDR3: TGCGCCAGCAGCTTGAACAGGGACTATTCACCCCTCCACTTT.

This clonotype was seen only a few times. The chain links TRBV10-3 to TRBJ1-4; a weak D match, TRBD1 (5 bases). This CDR3 region has 14 residues. CDR1 is ENHRY, CDR2 SYGVKD, per germline. V dropped 6 bases and J dropped 4 bases, with 12 bases sitting between them. The CDR3 is CAISRDGYNEKLFF. The CDR3 DNA is TGTGCCATCAGCCGGGACGGATATAATGAAAAACTGTTTTTT.

The rearrangement uses TRBV5-1 and TRBJ2-3; no clear D gene. This CDR3 has 15 amino acids. The germline gives CDR1 SGHRS, CDR2 YFSETQ. The V gene lost 3 bases and the J gene lost 0 bases, with 11 bases spanning the gap. As DNA, the CDR3 is TGCGCCAGCAGCTCCCGGTTACCCAGCACAGATACGCAGTATTTT. Translating gives CASSSRLPSTDTQYF.

This clonotype was counted a few times. This chain joins TRBV5-5 and TRBJ2-2; D ambiguous. In germline, CDR1 is SGHKS, CDR2 YYEKEE (reference sequence). The CDR3 runs to 16 residues. The V end lost 1 base, the J end lost 3 bases, and 13 bases lay between the germline ends. The CDR3 bases are TGTGCCAGCAGCTTGCGTGGGCCCACTGACACCGGGGAGCTGTTTTTT. It encodes CASSLRGPTDTGELFF.

In its sample, this clonotype was seen a few times. V and J are TRBV10-3 and TRBJ2-5; 12 positions agree with TRBD2. V lost 6 bases and J lost 6; bases outside the gene matches: 8. The CDR3 covers 15 residues. Germline V gene data show CDR1 as ENHRY and CDR2 as SYGVKD. As DNA, the CDR3 is TGTGCCATCAGCCCTAGCGGGGGGGCCGGGCAGACCCAGTACTTC. This sequence encodes CAISPSGGAGQTQYF.